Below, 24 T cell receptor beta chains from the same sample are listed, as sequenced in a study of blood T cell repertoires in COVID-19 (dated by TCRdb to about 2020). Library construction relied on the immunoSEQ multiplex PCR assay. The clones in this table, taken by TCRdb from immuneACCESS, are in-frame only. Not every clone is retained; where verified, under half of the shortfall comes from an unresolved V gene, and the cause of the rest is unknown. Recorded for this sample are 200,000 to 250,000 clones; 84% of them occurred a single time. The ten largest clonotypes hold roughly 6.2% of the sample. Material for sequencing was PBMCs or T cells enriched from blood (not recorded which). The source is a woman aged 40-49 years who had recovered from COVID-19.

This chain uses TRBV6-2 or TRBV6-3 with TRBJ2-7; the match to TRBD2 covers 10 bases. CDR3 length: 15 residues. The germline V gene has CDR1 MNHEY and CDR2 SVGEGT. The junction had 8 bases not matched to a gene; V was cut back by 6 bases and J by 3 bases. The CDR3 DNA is TGTGCCAGCAGCCGGAGACTAGCGGGTATCTACGAGCAGTACGTC. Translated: CASSRRLAGIYEQYV.

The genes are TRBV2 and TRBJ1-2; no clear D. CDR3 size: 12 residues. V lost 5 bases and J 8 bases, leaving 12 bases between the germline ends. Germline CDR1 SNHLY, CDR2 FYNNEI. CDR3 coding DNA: TGTGCCAGCAGTCCCGGGGTCTTGGGCTACACCTTC. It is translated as CASSPGVLGYTF.

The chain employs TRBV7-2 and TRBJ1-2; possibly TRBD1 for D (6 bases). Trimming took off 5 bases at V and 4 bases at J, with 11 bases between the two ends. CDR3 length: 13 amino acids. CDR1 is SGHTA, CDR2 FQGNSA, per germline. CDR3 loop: CASSEQGPYGYTF. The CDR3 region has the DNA TGTGCCAGCAGCGAACAGGGTCCCTATGGCTACACCTTC. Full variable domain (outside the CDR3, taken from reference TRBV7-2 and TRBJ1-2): GAGVSQSPSNKVTEKGKDVELRCDPISGHTALYWYRQSLGQGLEFLIYFQGNSAPDKSGLPSDRFSAERTGGSVSTLTIQRTQQEDSAVYLCASSEQGPYGYTFGSGTRLTVV.

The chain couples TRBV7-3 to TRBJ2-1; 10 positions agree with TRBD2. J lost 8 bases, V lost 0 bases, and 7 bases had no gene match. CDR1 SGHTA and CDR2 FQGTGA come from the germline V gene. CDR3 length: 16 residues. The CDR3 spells CASSLTTLAGLDEQFF. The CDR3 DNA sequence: TGTGCCAGCAGCTTAACGACACTAGCGGGATTAGATGAGCAGTTCTTC.

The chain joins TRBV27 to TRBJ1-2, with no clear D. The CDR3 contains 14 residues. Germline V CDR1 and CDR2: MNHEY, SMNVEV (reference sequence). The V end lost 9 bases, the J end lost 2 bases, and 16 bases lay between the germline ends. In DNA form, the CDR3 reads TGTGCCAGTCGGGGAGGGCTCTCCAACTATGGCTACACCTTC. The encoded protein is CASRGGLSNYGYTF.

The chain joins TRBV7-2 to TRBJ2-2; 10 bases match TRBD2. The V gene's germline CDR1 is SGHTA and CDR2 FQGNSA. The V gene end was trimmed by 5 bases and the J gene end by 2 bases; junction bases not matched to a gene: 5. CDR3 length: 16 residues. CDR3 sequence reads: CASSPRLAGNTGELFF. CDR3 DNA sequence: TGTGCCAGCAGCCCCAGACTAGCGGGCAACACCGGGGAGCTGTTTTTT.

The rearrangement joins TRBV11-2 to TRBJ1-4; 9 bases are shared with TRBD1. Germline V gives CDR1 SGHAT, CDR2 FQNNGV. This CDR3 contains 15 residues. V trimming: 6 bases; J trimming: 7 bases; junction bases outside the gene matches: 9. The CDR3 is CASSQAGTGSEKLFF. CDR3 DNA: TGTGCCAGCAGTCAGGCGGGGACAGGGTCTGAAAAACTGTTTTTT.

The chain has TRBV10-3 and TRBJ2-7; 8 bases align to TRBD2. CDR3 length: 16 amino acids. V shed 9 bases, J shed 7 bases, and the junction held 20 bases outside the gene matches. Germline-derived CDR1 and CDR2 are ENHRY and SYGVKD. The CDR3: CAMPWASGSSGREQYV. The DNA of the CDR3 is TGTGCCATGCCGTGGGCTAGCGGGTCCTCAGGTCGGGAGCAGTACGTC.

The CDR3 region has the DNA TGCGCCAGCAGCCTCGACAGGGGGCACGATGAGCAGTTCTTC. Translated: CASSLDRGHDEQFF. The chain employs TRBV5-1 and TRBJ2-1; 10 positions match TRBD1. The CDR3 has 14 residues. The V segment lost 4 bases and the J segment 8 bases; nucleotides outside the gene matches: 6. CDR1 is SGHRS, CDR2 YFSETQ, per germline.

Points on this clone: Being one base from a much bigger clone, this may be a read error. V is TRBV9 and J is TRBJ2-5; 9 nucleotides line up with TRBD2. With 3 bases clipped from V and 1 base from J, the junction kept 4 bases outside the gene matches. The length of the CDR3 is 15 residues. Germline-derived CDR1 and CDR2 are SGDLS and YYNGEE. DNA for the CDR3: TGTGCCAGCAGCGCGACTAGCGGAGCCCAAGAGACCCAGTACTTC. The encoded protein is CASSATSGAQETQYF.

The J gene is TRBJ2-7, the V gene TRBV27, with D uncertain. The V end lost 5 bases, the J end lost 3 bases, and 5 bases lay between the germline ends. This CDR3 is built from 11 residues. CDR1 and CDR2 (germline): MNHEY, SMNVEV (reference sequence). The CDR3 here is CASSDFYEQYF. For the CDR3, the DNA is TGTGCCAGCAGTGACTTCTACGAGCAGTACTTC.

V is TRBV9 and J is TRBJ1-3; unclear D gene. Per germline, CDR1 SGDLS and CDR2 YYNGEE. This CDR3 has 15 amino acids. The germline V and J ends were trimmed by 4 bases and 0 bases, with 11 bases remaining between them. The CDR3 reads CASSPRAVSGNTIYF. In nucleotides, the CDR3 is TGTGCCAGCAGCCCTCGCGCGGTCTCTGGAAACACCATATATTTT.

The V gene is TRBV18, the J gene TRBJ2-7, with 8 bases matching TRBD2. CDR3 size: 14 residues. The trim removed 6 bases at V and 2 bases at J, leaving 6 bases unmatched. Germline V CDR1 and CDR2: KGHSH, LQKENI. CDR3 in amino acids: CASSRRGLAYEQYF. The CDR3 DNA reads TGTGCCAGCTCCCGCCGGGGACTAGCCTACGAGCAGTACTTC. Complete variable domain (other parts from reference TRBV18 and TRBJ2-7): NAGVMQNPRHLVRRRGQEARLRCSPMKGHSHVYWYRQLPEEGLKFMVYLQKENIIDESGMPKERFSAEFPKEGPSILRIQQVVRGDSAAYFCASSRRGLAYEQYFGPGTRLTVT.

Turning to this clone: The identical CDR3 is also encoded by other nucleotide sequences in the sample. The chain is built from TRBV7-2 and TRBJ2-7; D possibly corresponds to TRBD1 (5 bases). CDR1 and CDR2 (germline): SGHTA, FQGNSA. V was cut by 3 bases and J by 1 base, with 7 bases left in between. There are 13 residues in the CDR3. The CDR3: CASSFQGSYEQYF. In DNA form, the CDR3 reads TGTGCCAGCAGCTTTCAGGGTTCCTACGAGCAGTACTTC. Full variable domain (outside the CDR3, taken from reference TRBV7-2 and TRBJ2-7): GAGVSQSPSNKVTEKGKDVELRCDPISGHTALYWYRQSLGQGLEFLIYFQGNSAPDKSGLPSDRFSAERTGGSVSTLTIQRTQQEDSAVYLCASSFQGSYEQYFGPGTRLTVT.

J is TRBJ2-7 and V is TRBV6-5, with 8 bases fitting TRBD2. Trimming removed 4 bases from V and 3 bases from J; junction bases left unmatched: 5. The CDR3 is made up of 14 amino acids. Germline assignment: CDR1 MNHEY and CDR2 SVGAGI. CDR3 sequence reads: CASSSSGSGYEQYF. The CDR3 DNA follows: TGTGCCAGCAGTTCGAGCGGGAGCGGCTACGAGCAGTACTTC.

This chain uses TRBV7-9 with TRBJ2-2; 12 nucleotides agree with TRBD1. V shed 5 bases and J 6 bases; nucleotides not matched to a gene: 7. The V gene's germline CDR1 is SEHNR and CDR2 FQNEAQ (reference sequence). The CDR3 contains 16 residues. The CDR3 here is CASSRTGTGGSGELFF. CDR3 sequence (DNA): TGTGCCAGCAGCCGGACCGGGACAGGGGGCTCCGGGGAGCTGTTTTTT.

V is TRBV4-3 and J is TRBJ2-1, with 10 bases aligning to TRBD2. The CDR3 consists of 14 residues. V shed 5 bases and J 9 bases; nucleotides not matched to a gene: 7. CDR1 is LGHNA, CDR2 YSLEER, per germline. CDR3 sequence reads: CASSGLAGAGEQFF. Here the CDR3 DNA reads TGCGCCAGCAGCGGCCTAGCGGGAGCGGGTGAGCAGTTCTTC.

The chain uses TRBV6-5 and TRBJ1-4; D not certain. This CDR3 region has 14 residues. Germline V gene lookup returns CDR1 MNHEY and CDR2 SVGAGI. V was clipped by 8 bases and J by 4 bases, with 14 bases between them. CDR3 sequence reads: CASQKGGVNEKLFF. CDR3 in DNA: TGTGCCAGCCAAAAGGGAGGAGTTAATGAAAAACTGTTTTTT.

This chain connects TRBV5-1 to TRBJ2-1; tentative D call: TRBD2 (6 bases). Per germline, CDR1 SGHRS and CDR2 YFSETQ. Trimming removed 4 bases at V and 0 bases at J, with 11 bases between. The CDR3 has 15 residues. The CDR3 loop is CASSLSGSSYNEQFF. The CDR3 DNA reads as TGCGCCAGCAGCCTTAGCGGAAGCTCCTACAATGAGCAGTTCTTC.

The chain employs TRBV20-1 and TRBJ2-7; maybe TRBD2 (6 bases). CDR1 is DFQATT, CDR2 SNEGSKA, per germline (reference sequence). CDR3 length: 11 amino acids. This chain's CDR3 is CSPDVADEQYF. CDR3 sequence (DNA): TGCAGCCCTGACGTAGCGGACGAGCAGTACTTC.

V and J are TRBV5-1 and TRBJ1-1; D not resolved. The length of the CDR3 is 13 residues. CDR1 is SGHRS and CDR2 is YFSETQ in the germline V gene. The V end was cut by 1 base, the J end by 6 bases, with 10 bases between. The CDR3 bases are TGCGCCAGCAGCTTGATAGTCGGGGCTGAAGCTTTCTTT. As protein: CASSLIVGAEAFF. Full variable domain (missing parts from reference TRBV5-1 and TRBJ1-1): KAGVTQTPRYLIKTRGQQVTLSCSPISGHRSVSWYQQTPGQGLQFLFEYFSETQRNKGNFPGRFSGRQFSNSRSEMNVSTLELGDSALYLCASSLIVGAEAFFGQGTRLTVV.

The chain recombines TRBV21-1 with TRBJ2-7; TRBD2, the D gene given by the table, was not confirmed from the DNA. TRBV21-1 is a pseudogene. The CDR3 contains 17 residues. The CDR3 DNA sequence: TGTGCCAGCAGCACCCCACCGGAGCGGGACTATTCCTACGAGCAGTACGTC. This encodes CASSTPPERDYSYEQYV.

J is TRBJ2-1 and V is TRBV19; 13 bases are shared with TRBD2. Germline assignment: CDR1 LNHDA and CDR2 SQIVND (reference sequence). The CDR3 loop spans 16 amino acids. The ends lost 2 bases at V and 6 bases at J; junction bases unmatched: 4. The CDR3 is CASSIRTSGGINEQFF. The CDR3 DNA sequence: TGTGCCAGTAGTATAAGGACTAGCGGGGGAATCAATGAGCAGTTCTTC.

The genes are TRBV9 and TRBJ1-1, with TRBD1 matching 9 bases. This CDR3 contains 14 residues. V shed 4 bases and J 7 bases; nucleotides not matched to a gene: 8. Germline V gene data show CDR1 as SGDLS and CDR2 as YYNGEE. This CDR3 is CASSTGTGHLEAFF. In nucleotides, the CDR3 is TGTGCCAGCAGCACCGGGACAGGGCATCTTGAAGCTTTCTTT. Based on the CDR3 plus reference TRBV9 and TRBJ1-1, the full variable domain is DSGVTQTPKHLITATGQRVTLRCSPRSGDLSVYWYQQSLDQGLQFLIQYYNGEERAKGNILERFSAQQFPDLHSELNLSSLELGDSALYFCASSTGTGHLEAFFGQGTRLTVV.